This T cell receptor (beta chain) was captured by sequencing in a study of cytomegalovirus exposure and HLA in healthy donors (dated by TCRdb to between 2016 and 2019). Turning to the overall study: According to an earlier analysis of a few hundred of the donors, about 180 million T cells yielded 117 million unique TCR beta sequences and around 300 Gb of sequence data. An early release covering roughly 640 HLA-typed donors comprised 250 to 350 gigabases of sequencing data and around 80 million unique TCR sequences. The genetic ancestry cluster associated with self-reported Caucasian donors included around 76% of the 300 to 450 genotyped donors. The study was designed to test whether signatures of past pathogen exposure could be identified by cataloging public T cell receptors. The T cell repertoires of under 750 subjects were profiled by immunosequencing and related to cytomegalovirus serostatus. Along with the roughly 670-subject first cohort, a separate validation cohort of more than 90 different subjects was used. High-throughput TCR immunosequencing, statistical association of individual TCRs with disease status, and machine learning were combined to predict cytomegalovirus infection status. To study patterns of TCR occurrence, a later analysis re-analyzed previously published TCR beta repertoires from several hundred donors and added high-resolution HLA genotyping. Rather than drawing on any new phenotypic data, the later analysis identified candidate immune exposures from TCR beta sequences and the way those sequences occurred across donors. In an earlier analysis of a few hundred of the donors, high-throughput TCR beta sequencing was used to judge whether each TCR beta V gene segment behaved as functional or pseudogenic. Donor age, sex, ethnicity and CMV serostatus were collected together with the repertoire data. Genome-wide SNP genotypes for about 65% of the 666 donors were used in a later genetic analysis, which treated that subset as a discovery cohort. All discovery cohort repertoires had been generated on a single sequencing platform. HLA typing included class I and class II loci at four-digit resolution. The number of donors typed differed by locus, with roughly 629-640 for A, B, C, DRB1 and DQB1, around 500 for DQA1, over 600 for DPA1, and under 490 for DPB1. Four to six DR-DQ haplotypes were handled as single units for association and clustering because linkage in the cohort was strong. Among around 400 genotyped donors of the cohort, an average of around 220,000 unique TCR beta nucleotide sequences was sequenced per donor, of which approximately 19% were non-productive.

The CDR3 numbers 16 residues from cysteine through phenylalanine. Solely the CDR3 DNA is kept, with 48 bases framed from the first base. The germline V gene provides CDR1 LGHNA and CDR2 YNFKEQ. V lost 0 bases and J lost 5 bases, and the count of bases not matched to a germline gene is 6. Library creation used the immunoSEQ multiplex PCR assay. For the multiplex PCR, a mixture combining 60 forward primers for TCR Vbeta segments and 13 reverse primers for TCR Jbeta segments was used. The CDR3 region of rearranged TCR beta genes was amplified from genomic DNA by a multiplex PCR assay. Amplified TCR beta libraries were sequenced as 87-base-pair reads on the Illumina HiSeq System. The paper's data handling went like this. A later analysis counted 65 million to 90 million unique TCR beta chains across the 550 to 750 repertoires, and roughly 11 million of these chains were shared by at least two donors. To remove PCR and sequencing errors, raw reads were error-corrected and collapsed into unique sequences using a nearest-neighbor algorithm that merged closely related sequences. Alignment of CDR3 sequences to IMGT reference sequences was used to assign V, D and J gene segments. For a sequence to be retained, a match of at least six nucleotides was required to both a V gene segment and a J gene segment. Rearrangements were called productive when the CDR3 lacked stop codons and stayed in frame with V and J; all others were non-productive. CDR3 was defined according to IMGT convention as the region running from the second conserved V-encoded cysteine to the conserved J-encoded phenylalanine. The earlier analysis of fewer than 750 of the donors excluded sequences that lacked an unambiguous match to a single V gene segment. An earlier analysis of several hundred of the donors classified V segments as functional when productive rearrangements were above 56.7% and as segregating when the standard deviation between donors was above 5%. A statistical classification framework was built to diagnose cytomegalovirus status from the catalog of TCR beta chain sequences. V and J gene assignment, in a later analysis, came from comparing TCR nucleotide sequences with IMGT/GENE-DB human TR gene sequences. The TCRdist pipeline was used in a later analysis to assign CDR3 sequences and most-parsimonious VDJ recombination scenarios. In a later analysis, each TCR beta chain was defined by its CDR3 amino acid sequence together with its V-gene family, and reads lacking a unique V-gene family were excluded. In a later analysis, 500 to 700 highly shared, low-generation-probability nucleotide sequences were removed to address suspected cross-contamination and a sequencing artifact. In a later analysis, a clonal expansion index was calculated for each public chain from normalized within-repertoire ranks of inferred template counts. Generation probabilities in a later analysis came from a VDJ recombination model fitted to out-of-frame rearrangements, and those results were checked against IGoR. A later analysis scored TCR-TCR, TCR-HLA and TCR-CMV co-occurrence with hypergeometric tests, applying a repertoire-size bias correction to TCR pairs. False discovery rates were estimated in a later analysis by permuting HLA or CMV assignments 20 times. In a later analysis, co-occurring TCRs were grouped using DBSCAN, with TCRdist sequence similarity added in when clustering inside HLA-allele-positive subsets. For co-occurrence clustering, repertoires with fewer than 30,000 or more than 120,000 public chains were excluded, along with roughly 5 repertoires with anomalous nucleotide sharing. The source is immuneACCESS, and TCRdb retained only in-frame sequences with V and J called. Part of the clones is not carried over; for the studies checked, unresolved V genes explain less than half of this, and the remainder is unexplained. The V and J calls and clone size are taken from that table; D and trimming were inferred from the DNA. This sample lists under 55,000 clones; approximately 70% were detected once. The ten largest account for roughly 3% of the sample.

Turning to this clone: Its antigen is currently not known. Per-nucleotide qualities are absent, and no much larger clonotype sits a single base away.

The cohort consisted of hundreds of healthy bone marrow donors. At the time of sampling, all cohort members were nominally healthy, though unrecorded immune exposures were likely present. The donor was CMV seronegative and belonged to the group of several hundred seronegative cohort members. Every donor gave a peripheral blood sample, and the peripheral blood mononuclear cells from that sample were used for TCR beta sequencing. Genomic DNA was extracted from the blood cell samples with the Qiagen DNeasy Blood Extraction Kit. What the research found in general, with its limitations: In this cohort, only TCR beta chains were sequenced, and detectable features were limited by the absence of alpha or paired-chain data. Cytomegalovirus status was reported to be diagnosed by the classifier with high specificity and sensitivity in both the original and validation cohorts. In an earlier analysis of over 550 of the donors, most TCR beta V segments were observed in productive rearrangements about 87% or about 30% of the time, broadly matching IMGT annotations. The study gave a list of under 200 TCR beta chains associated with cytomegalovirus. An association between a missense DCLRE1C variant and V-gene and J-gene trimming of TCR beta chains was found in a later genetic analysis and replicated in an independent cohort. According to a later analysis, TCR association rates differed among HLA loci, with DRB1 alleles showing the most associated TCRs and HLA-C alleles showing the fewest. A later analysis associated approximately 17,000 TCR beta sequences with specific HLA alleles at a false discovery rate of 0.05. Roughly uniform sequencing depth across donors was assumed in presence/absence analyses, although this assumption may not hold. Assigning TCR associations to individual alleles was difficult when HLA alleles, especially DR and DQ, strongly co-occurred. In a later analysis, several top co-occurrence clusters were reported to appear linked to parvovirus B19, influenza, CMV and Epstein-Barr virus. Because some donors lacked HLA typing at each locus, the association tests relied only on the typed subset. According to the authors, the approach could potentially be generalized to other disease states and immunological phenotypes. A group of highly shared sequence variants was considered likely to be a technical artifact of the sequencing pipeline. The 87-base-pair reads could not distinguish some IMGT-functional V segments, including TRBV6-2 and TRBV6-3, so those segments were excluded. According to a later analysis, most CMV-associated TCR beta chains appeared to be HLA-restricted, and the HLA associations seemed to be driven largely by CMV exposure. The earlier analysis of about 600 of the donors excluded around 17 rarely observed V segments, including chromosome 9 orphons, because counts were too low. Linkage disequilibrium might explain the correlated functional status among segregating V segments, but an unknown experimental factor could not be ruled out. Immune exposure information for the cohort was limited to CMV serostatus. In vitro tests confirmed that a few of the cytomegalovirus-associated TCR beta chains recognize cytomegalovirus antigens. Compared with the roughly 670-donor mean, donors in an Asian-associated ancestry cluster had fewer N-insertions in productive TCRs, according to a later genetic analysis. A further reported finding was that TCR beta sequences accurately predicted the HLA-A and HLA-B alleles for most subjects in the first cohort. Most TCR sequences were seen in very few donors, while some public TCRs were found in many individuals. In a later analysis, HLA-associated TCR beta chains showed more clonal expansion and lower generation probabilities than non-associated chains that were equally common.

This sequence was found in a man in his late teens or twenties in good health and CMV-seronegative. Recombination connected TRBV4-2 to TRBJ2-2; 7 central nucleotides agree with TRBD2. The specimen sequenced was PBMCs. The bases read TGTGCCAGCAGCCAAGATGCGGGAGTAAGAACCGGGGAGCTGTTTTTT. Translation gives CASSQDAGVRTGELFF.